This T cell receptor beta chain was found in a study of post-analysis software for immune sequencing data. Study context: Relapsing-remitting, secondary progressive and progressive-relapsing courses of multiple sclerosis were included.

In regard to this clonotype: Its antigen is unidentified.

Study conclusions and caveats: There were five or six TRBV segments more frequent in patients than controls, and TRBV5-6, TRBV5-1 and TRBV20-1 were among them. Batch-matched samples strongly co-clustered by F measure. Controls showed significantly higher normalized Chao1 diversity than did multiple sclerosis patients.

Prepared libraries of TCR beta cDNA carried unique molecular identifiers. TCRdb re-derived calls from the PCR reads in MiXCR, one entry per CDR3 protein. Among about 200,000 distinct CDR3 sequences, 29% were seen once, and the ten largest hold around 3.7%. With 5 bases removed from V and 1 base from J, the gap between germline ends came to 14 bases. Germline V CDR1 and CDR2: KGHSH, LQKENI. CDR3 length: 15 residues. Sequencing input: blood. This TCR was recovered from a girl aged 2-17 years with multiple sclerosis. The rearrangement uses TRBV18 and TRBJ2-5, with D tentatively TRBD1 (5 bases). The CDR3: CASSTSQGFQETQYF. The CDR3 DNA follows: TGTGCCAGCTCAACCTCCCAGGGTTTCCAAGAGACCCAGTACTTC. The full variable domain, completed using reference TRBV18 and TRBJ2-5, is NAGVMQNPRHLVRRRGQEARLRCSPMKGHSHVYWYRQLPEEGLKFMVYLQKENIIDESGMPKERFSAEFPKEGPSILRIQQVVRGDSAAYFCASSTSQGFQETQYFGPGTRLLVL.